Sequencing of this T cell receptor beta chain was carried out in a study of T cell responses to AZD1222 COVID-19 vaccine (dated by TCRdb to the early 2020s). Describing the broader study: TCR sequencing was performed for some 250 trial participants, of whom about 200 were given two doses of AZD1222 and approximately 26 were given two doses of MenACWY control vaccine. Trial participants were enrolled into age subgroups of 18-55, 56-69 and 70-plus years, which contained 148, 28 and 57 TCR-sequenced participants, respectively.

There are 13 amino acids in the CDR3, from cysteine to phenylalanine inclusive. Only the CDR3 DNA is retained, 39 bases long and in frame from the first base. CDR1 DFQATT and CDR2 SNEGSKA are derived from the germline V gene (reference sequence). V sheds 3 bases and J sheds 5 bases, leaving 8 bases between their ends. Reading the label with the study, this specimen's time point is: about 28 days (+/-7) after the second vaccine dose. Because spike-specific TCR depth and breadth did not differ between the two schedules, AZD1222 recipients who got a second dose at roughly 4 weeks were pooled with those who got a second dose at roughly 12 weeks. Vaccinee samples came from UK trials COV001 and COV002, including a single-blind randomized controlled phase 2/3 trial of AZD1222 (ChAdOx1 nCoV-19) in healthy adults. For TCRbeta chain sequencing, PBMC samples were collected from trial participants at day 0 and at day 28 after the second dose.

What the work shows at the level of the full study, not this receptor alone: The vaccine-associated CD4 TCRs covered the entire spike protein, and the dominant responses fell in regions 160-218 and 743-854. Because no samples from the day 14 peak response were available, repertoires could be characterized only after the peak T cell response. Participants were mostly white British, with more females than males. The authors suggested clonal diversity may have been underestimated. The 56-69-year group was small, and its depth increase did not reach significance, likely because of low power. Only six AZD1222 recipients were SARS-CoV-2 seropositive at baseline, limiting conclusions about previously exposed vaccinees. Reportedly, almost half of the unique spike-specific TCRs recognized epitopes lying outside the regions that are mutated in the B.1.351 and B.1.1.7 variants. After two AZD1222 doses, spike-specific TCR breadth and depth were significantly higher than at day 0 and than in MenACWY recipients.

The CDR3 regions of human TCRbeta chains were analyzed by immunosequencing. The published analysis was carried out like this. TCRs in the repertoires were compared against a reference library of SARS-CoV-2-specific TCRs that had been generated with the MIRA antigen-specificity platform. Breadth was defined as the fraction of unique TCRs that were SARS-CoV-2-associated, and depth was defined as the fraction of total T cells that were SARS-CoV-2-associated. Using the MIRA data, every spike-specific TCR was mapped to the spike region that the TCR reacted to and assigned to either a CD4 or a CD8 class. Log10-transformed breadth and depth values were compared by one-way ANOVA with Sidak's multiple comparisons tests. As stored in TCRdb, this immuneACCESS dataset retains in-frame rearrangements with V and J assigned. A fraction of the clones does not appear; measured against another copy, unresolved V genes explain less than half of the discrepancy, and the remainder lacks a known reason. That table is the source of V, J and clone size, and D and trimming were worked out from the DNA. This sample is represented by over 70,000 clones; nearly 90% of them were singletons. The ten largest clonotypes hold about 9.6% of the sample.

Concerning this clone itself: The specificity of this receptor is unknown. No much larger clone is present one base from it, and per-base qualities are unavailable.

The material was peripheral blood, obtained 28 days after the second AZD1222 dose. This receptor was taken from an adult who received the AZD1222 COVID-19 vaccine. The V and J segments used are TRBV20-1 and TRBJ1-6; no D segment can be confidently identified. The CDR3 region has the sequence CSASWQNNSPLHF. The nucleotide sequence reads TGCAGTGCTAGTTGGCAGAATAATTCACCCCTCCACTTT.